Presented here are 10 T cell receptor beta chains from one specimen sequenced in a study of CD8 T cells in Susac syndrome. RNA in amounts of roughly 0.5 to 1 ug was reverse transcribed with random hexamers. TCRdb redid the calling of the immunoSEQ multiplex PCR reads with MiXCR, one entry per CDR3 protein. The sample carries roughly 200,000 distinct CDR3 sequences, about 95% recorded once. Sequencing was carried out using CD4+ T cells from PBMCs. Receptors were obtained from a human donor in good health.

The chain employs TRBV9 and TRBJ2-1, with D possibly TRBD1 on 6 matching bases. CDR1 and CDR2 (germline): SGDLS, YYNGEE. The V end lost 3 bases, the J end lost 8 bases, and 21 bases lay between the germline ends. The CDR3 is made up of 16 amino acids. For the CDR3, the DNA is TGTGCCAGCAGCGGCGGAAACAGGGTTGAAAGCGATGAGCAGTTCTTC. Residues: CASSGGNRVESDEQFF.

The rearrangement joins TRBV30 to TRBJ2-1, with D possibly matching TRBD1 (5 bases). Germline CDR1 is GTSNPN and CDR2 is SVGIG (reference sequence). This CDR3 has 14 residues. The V end was cut by 7 bases, the J end by 1 base, with 14 bases between. The CDR3: CAFLRQGSYNEQFF. For the CDR3, the DNA is TGTGCCTTTCTACGTCAGGGATCCTACAATGAGCAGTTCTTC.

The V and J genes are TRBV20-1 and TRBJ2-2; D is unclear. The germline CDR1 and CDR2 sequences are DFQATT and SNEGSKA (reference sequence). CDR3 size: 13 residues. The V end was cut by 1 base, the J end by 1 base, with 4 bases between. The CDR3 loop reads CSARGQNTGELFF. In nucleotides, the CDR3 is TGCAGTGCTAGAGGGCAGAACACCGGGGAGCTGTTTTTT.

This chain connects TRBV5-4 to TRBJ2-3; D gene uncertain. This CDR3 comprises 14 residues. Germline V gene sequence: CDR1 SGHNT, CDR2 YYREEE (reference sequence). V was clipped by 1 base and J by 1 base, with 7 bases between them. CDR3 coding DNA: TGTGCCAGCAGCTTGCGAGACGGCACAGATACGCAGTATTTT. This encodes CASSLRDGTDTQYF.

The chain carries TRBV25-1 and TRBJ2-5; D is perhaps TRBD1 (6 bases). The CDR3 is made up of 13 amino acids. Per germline, CDR1 MGHDK and CDR2 SYGVNS. Trimming stripped 4 bases from V and 2 bases from J, with 8 bases between. The CDR3 spells CASSGQEQETQYF. The CDR3, as DNA: TGTGCCAGCAGTGGACAGGAACAAGAGACCCAGTACTTC.

This clonotype was counted a single time. V gene TRBV20-1 combines with J gene TRBJ1-2; 7 bases are a match to TRBD1. Germline CDR1 DFQATT, CDR2 SNEGSKA (reference sequence). The V gene end was trimmed by 4 bases and the J gene end by 3 bases; junction bases not matched to a gene: 5. This CDR3 comprises 13 residues. CDR3 residues: CSANTGTDYGYTF. Written as DNA, the CDR3 is TGCAGTGCTAATACAGGGACAGACTATGGCTACACCTTC.

The chain carries TRBV4-3 and TRBJ2-6; D ambiguous. V lost 0 bases to trimming and J lost 0 bases, with 9 bases between them. This CDR3 spans 17 amino acids. CDR1 is LGHNA, CDR2 YSLEER, per germline. The CDR3 here is CASSQEPLSSGANVLTF. The CDR3 bases are TGCGCCAGCAGCCAAGAACCCTTAAGCTCTGGGGCCAACGTCCTGACTTTC.

This sequence joins TRBV20-1 and TRBJ2-1; perhaps TRBD1 as D (5 bases). CDR1 and CDR2 from the germline V gene are DFQATT and SNEGSKA (reference sequence). The germline V and J ends were trimmed by 6 bases and 2 bases, with 8 bases remaining between them. CDR3 length equals 12 residues. CDR3 nucleotide sequence: TGCAGTGCAGGGGAAGCCTACAATGAGCAGTTCTTC. Its translation is CSAGEAYNEQFF.

The chain joins TRBV1 to TRBJ2-6; TRBD1 is the table's D call and was not checked against the DNA. TRBV1 constitutes a pseudogene. The CDR3 extends over 17 amino acids. CDR3: CTSSQDPPATGANVLTF. As DNA, the CDR3 is TGCACCAGCAGCCAAGATCCCCCGGCGACTGGGGCCAACGTCCTGACTTTC.

CDR3 loop: CSARVRGFSGNTIYF. The CDR3 bases are TGCAGTGCTAGAGTGAGGGGATTCTCTGGAAACACCATATATTTT. The chain carries TRBV20-1 and TRBJ1-3, with a possible D match to TRBD1 (5 bases). The CDR3 sequence is 15 residues long. Per the germline V gene, CDR1 is DFQATT and CDR2 is SNEGSKA (reference sequence). The germline V and J ends were trimmed by 1 base and 0 bases, with 10 bases remaining between them.